These 31 T cell receptor beta chains originate from one sample sequenced in a study of beta chain features in type 1 diabetes. Points from the study as a whole: Among all four CD4+ subsets, Type 1 diabetes patients had TCRB CDR3s that were moderately but significantly shorter.

The study reverse transcribed the entire isolated RNA, so it sequenced expressed TCRB transcripts. The repertoire was sequenced with immunoSEQ multiplex PCR; TCRdb's copy has only in-frame clones and lacks some. The sample has some 240,000 clones; roughly 16% are singletons. Their antigens remain unidentified. What was sequenced was naive CD4+ T cells from blood. Receptor source: a man aged 25 to 45 with type 1 diabetes.

This chain links TRBV29-1 with TRBJ2-7; 7 nucleotides agree with TRBD1. CDR1 and CDR2 (germline): SQVTM, ANQGSEA. This CDR3 comprises 13 residues. Trimming at V came to 2 bases and at J to 1 base, leaving 2 bases not matched to a gene. This chain's CDR3 is CSVERRGSYEQYF. The CDR3 region has the DNA TGCAGCGTTGAACGCAGGGGGTCCTACGAGCAGTACTTC.

This clone was seen a few times. This sequence joins TRBV28 and TRBJ2-1; D is perhaps TRBD2 (6 bases). This CDR3 region has 13 residues. The germline V gene has CDR1 MDHEN and CDR2 SYDVKM. The ends were cut back, 7 bases at V and 13 bases at J, with 20 bases in the middle. CDR3 residues: CASTPRGDRGQFF. CDR3 DNA sequence: TGTGCCAGCACCCCTCGCGGGGATCGGGGTCAGTTCTTC.

There are a few counts of this clone. The V gene is TRBV30, the J gene TRBJ2-7, with 8 bases matching TRBD2. Per germline, CDR1 GTSNPN and CDR2 SVGIG (reference sequence). There are 13 residues in the CDR3. The V and J ends lost 2 bases and 4 bases, in that order; junction bases with no gene match: 4. The CDR3 sequence is CAWSIQRGYEQYF. DNA of the CDR3: TGTGCCTGGAGTATCCAGCGGGGGTACGAGCAGTACTTC.

This clone was seen a few times. The chain employs TRBV5-4 and TRBJ2-4; possibly TRBD1 for D (6 bases). Between the trimmed V and J ends, which lost 4 bases and 9 bases, there was a span of 17 bases. The CDR3 has 14 amino acids. Per germline, CDR1 SGHNT and CDR2 YYREEE (reference sequence). The CDR3 loop reads CASSQQGNEAIQYF. The CDR3 DNA sequence: TGTGCCAGCAGCCAACAGGGCAATGAGGCCATTCAGTACTTC.

The chain links TRBV28 to TRBJ2-3; 7 bases match TRBD1. The J segment lost 2 bases and the V segment lost 7 bases, leaving 6 bases of the junction unmatched. The germline V gene has CDR1 MDHEN and CDR2 SYDVKM. This CDR3 is built from 14 residues. The CDR3 spells CASTGTVDTDTQYF. The CDR3 DNA follows: TGTGCCAGCACCGGGACAGTTGACACAGATACGCAGTATTTT.

The rearrangement uses TRBV25-1 and TRBJ2-3, with D possibly being TRBD1 (6 bases). Trimming removed 1 base at V and 1 base at J, with 9 bases between. The CDR3 covers 15 residues. The germline V gene has CDR1 MGHDK and CDR2 SYGVNS. The CDR3 sequence is CASSEWTARTDTQYF. The CDR3 nucleotides are TGTGCCAGCAGTGAATGGACAGCTCGCACAGATACGCAGTATTTT. Together with reference TRBV25-1 and TRBJ2-3, the CDR3 gives the full variable domain: EADIYQTPRYLVIGTGKKITLECSQTMGHDKMYWYQQDPGMELHLIHYSYGVNSTEKGDLSSESTVSRIRTEHFPLTLESARPSHTSQYLCASSEWTARTDTQYFGPGTRLTVL.

V gene TRBV29-1 combines with J gene TRBJ1-1; D remains unclear. This CDR3 region has 12 residues. Deletions cut 5 bases from V and 2 bases from J, with 9 bases between. The germline CDR1 and CDR2 sequences are SQVTM and ANQGSEA. The CDR3 spells CSVWIRNTEAFF. The CDR3 region has the DNA TGCAGCGTTTGGATCAGAAACACTGAAGCTTTCTTT. Based on the CDR3 plus reference TRBV29-1 and TRBJ1-1, the full variable domain is SAVISQKPSRDICQRGTSLTIQCQVDSQVTMMFWYRQQPGQSLTLIATANQGSEATYESGFVIDKFPISRPNLTFSTLTVSNMSPEDSSIYLCSVWIRNTEAFFGQGTRLTVV.

This clone was found a few times. The rearrangement joins TRBV10-3 to TRBJ1-1; 7 nucleotides line up with TRBD1. Germline lookup yields CDR1 ENHRY and CDR2 SYGVKD. Trimming took 6 bases from V and 8 from J; bases not matched to a gene: 9. There are 13 residues in the CDR3. This CDR3 is CAIRETGSLEAFF. The CDR3 DNA reads as TGTGCCATCAGGGAGACAGGGTCCCTCGAAGCTTTCTTT.

J is TRBJ2-4 and V is TRBV19, with D unresolved. Germline V lookup: CDR1 LNHDA, CDR2 SQIVND (reference sequence). Trimming took off 7 bases at V and 1 base at J, with 11 bases between the two ends. The CDR3 sequence is 14 residues long. CDR3 in amino acids: CASTPYGAKNIQYF. CDR3 nucleotides: TGTGCCAGTACCCCATACGGGGCCAAAAACATTCAGTACTTC.

There are a few counts of this clone. The chain recombines TRBV7-9 with TRBJ2-3; possibly TRBD2 for D (5 bases). CDR3 size: 15 residues. The germline V gene encodes CDR1 SEHNR and CDR2 FQNEAQ (reference sequence). V was pared by 5 bases and J by 2 bases, with 14 bases between. CDR3 residues: CASSTGGLYTDTQYF. CDR3 bases: TGTGCCAGCAGCACCGGCGGGCTTTACACAGATACGCAGTATTTT. The full variable domain, with the rest looked up from reference TRBV7-9 and TRBJ2-3, is DTGVSQNPRHKITKRGQNVTFRCDPISEHNRLYWYRQTLGQGPEFLTYFQNEAQLEKSRLLSDRFSAERPKGSFSTLEIQRTEQGDSAMYLCASSTGGLYTDTQYFGPGTRLTVL.

This clone has only a few counts. V usage is TRBV30 and J usage is TRBJ1-1; D is undetermined. Between the trimmed V and J ends, which lost 3 bases and 2 bases, there was a span of 10 bases. The CDR3 is 13 amino acids. Germline V gives CDR1 GTSNPN, CDR2 SVGIG (reference sequence). DNA of the CDR3: TGTGCCTGGAGCGAACGGAGCAACACTGAAGCTTTCTTT. This gives the protein CAWSERSNTEAFF.

This clone was picked up a small number of times. The CDR3 here is CASSQETSGRGEQYF. Here the CDR3 DNA reads TGCGCCAGCAGCCAAGAGACTAGCGGGAGGGGAGAGCAGTACTTC. The chain couples TRBV4-1 to TRBJ2-7, with 14 bases aligning to TRBD2. Per the germline V gene, CDR1 is MGHRA and CDR2 is YSYEKL. The V gene end was trimmed by 0 bases and the J gene end by 7 bases; junction bases not matched to a gene: 2. The CDR3 runs to 15 residues.

In its sample, this clone was seen a few times. The rearrangement uses TRBV29-1 and TRBJ1-4; 9 nucleotides align to TRBD1. In germline, CDR1 is SQVTM, CDR2 ANQGSEA. The ends lost 5 bases at V and 8 bases at J; junction bases unmatched: 9. The CDR3 totals 14 residues. CDR3 residues: CSVSTGGLREKLFF. CDR3 DNA sequence: TGCAGCGTTTCTACAGGGGGCTTAAGGGAAAAACTGTTTTTT.

The table lists this clone with a few counts. The chain couples TRBV18 to TRBJ2-2, with D possibly TRBD1 on 6 matching bases. The CDR3 loop spans 16 amino acids. V lost 2 bases to trimming and J lost 4 bases, with 14 bases between them. The germline gives CDR1 KGHSH, CDR2 LQKENI. The CDR3 region is CASSPEQGRVTGELFF. In DNA form, the CDR3 reads TGTGCCAGCTCACCAGAGCAGGGGCGCGTCACCGGGGAGCTGTTTTTT.

This clone was seen more than once but under ten times. The V call is TRBV7-6, the J call TRBJ2-5; TRBD1 agrees at 8 bases. Germline values: CDR1 SGHVS, CDR2 FNYEAQ. V lost 2 bases, J lost 1 base, and 6 bases stayed unmatched. The CDR3 consists of 16 residues. The CDR3, as DNA: TGTGCCAGCAGCTTACAAACAGGGGGGATCCAAGAGACCCAGTACTTC. Translation gives CASSLQTGGIQETQYF.

The gene calls are TRBV7-2 and TRBJ1-4; perhaps TRBD1 as D (6 bases). The germline V gene encodes CDR1 SGHTA and CDR2 FQGNSA. CDR3 size: 14 residues. The V gene lost 3 bases and the J gene lost 5 bases, with 10 bases spanning the gap. In DNA form, the CDR3 reads TGTGCCAGCAGCTTGGCACAGGGAAATGAAAAACTGTTTTTT. Protein product: CASSLAQGNEKLFF.

The V and J genes are TRBV29-1 and TRBJ1-1; 7 bases match TRBD1. V trimming: 5 bases; J trimming: 0 bases; junction bases outside the gene matches: 3. There are 13 residues in the CDR3. CDR1 and CDR2 from the germline V gene are SQVTM and ANQGSEA. CDR3 sequence: CSVHRGLNTEAFF. The CDR3 DNA reads as TGCAGCGTTCACAGGGGATTGAACACTGAAGCTTTCTTT.

CDR3 loop: CASSPGLLTDSYEQYF. The CDR3 coding sequence is TGTGCCAGCAGCCCAGGACTACTGACCGACTCCTACGAGCAGTACTTC. The chain employs TRBV7-2 and TRBJ2-7; the D gene is possibly TRBD2 (6 bases). The CDR3 has 16 residues. The germline V gene has CDR1 SGHTA and CDR2 FQGNSA. Trimming stripped 5 bases from V and 0 bases from J, with 17 bases between.

This clone was counted a few times. This chain links TRBV30 with TRBJ2-6; D gene ambiguous. Germline CDR1 GTSNPN, CDR2 SVGIG (reference sequence). This CDR3 has 14 amino acids. V dropped 0 bases and J dropped 1 base, with 4 bases sitting between them. In DNA form, the CDR3 reads TGTGCCTGGAGTGTATTGTCTGGGGCCAACGTCCTGACTTTC. It yields the protein CAWSVLSGANVLTF.

The sample holds a few counts of this clone. V and J are TRBV30 and TRBJ2-7, with 11 nucleotides matching TRBD1. The CDR3 is 13 amino acids. V was clipped by 5 bases and J by 7 bases; unmatched bases: 7. From germline, CDR1 is GTSNPN and CDR2 SVGIG (reference sequence). CDR3 residues: CAWGQGAYFEQYF. CDR3 coding DNA: TGTGCCTGGGGACAGGGGGCTTACTTTGAGCAGTACTTC.

The gene calls are TRBV28 and TRBJ1-2; D call uncertain. The CDR3 loop spans 13 amino acids. Germline V gene sequence: CDR1 MDHEN, CDR2 SYDVKM. Trimming left V 6 bases short and J 1 base short, with 9 bases between. The CDR3 sequence: CASSFDINYGYTF. CDR3 sequence (DNA): TGTGCCAGCAGCTTCGACATTAACTATGGCTACACCTTC.

The rearrangement uses TRBV13 and TRBJ2-5; D unresolved. The CDR3 totals 15 residues. V lost 4 bases and J 5 bases, leaving 17 bases between the germline ends. Germline CDR1 and CDR2: PRHDT and FYEKMQ (reference sequence). This CDR3 reads CASSSNPATWETQYF. DNA for the CDR3: TGTGCCAGCAGCTCCAACCCGGCGACGTGGGAGACCCAGTACTTC.

The V call is TRBV4-2, the J call TRBJ2-7, with a tentative D call TRBD1 (6 bases). The ends were cut back, 1 base at V and 0 bases at J, with 13 bases in the middle. Germline V gives CDR1 LGHNA, CDR2 YNFKEQ. The CDR3 contains 16 residues. The CDR3 region has the DNA TGTGCCAGCAGCCAAGTGGGGGCGGCTGCCTCCTACGAGCAGTACTTC. Translation gives CASSQVGAAASYEQYF.

This clone has only a few counts. Other DNA sequences in this specimen translate into the identical CDR3. V gene TRBV20-1 combines with J gene TRBJ2-1, with D unresolved. The CDR3 runs to 10 residues. The V and J ends lost 4 bases and 5 bases respectively, with 3 bases between them. Germline CDR1 DFQATT, CDR2 SNEGSKA (reference sequence). CDR3 in amino acids: CSAKDNEQFF. The CDR3 DNA follows: TGCAGTGCTAAAGACAATGAGCAGTTCTTC.

This clone was recorded a few times. This chain connects TRBV29-1 to TRBJ2-5; D perhaps matches TRBD2 (7 bases). The germline CDR1 and CDR2 sequences are SQVTM and ANQGSEA. V lost 7 bases and J 5 bases, leaving 20 bases between the germline ends. The CDR3 loop spans 14 amino acids. CDR3 in amino acids: CSAPGRGHGETQYF. The DNA for the CDR3 is TGCAGCGCCCCGGGGCGGGGGCACGGGGAGACCCAGTACTTC.

This chain connects TRBV29-1 to TRBJ2-7; weak D call: TRBD1 (5 bases). CDR1 SQVTM and CDR2 ANQGSEA come from the germline V gene. V was shortened by 7 bases and J by 0 bases, with 16 bases between the two germline ends. The CDR3 sequence is 14 residues long. The CDR3 DNA reads as TGCAGCGCTCGATCCCGACAGTCCTCCTACGAGCAGTACTTC. This encodes CSARSRQSSYEQYF.

The V gene is TRBV9, the J gene TRBJ2-2; 8 nucleotides match TRBD1. The germline gives CDR1 SGDLS, CDR2 YYNGEE. With 0 bases clipped from V and 6 bases from J, the junction kept 7 bases outside the gene matches. The length of the CDR3 is 16 residues. The CDR3 bases are TGTGCCAGCAGCGTAGGAGACAGGGGAGTCGCCGGGGAGCTGTTTTTT. Translated: CASSVGDRGVAGELFF.

V gene TRBV5-1 combines with J gene TRBJ2-7, with 7 nucleotides matching TRBD1. Per germline, CDR1 SGHRS and CDR2 YFSETQ. The V gene end was trimmed by 3 bases and the J gene end by 3 bases; junction bases not matched to a gene: 9. This CDR3 is built from 15 residues. Here the CDR3 reads CASSSKGTAIYEQYF. CDR3 DNA: TGCGCCAGCAGCTCGAAGGGGACAGCTATCTACGAGCAGTACTTC.

The V call is TRBV11-2, the J call TRBJ2-1; weak D call: TRBD2 (6 bases). The CDR3 length is 15 residues. Trimming cost V 3 bases and J 6 bases, with 15 bases left between them. CDR1 is SGHAT, CDR2 FQNNGV, per germline. The DNA of the CDR3 is TGTGCCAGCAGCTTTACGGGAGCCGCGTCCAATGAGCAGTTCTTC. Its translation: CASSFTGAASNEQFF.

This clone was observed a handful of times. V usage is TRBV7-9 and J usage is TRBJ2-7; perhaps D is TRBD1 or TRBD2 (5 bases each). Germline lookup yields CDR1 SEHNR and CDR2 FQNEAQ (reference sequence). CDR3 length: 14 residues. The ends were cut back, 3 bases at V and 7 bases at J, with 16 bases in the middle. The CDR3 spells CASSFEGPPREQYF. CDR3 coding DNA: TGTGCCAGCAGCTTTGAGGGGCCCCCCAGAGAGCAGTACTTC.

The chain employs TRBV28 and TRBJ2-1, with TRBD2 identical over 11 bases. Germline V gene lookup returns CDR1 MDHEN and CDR2 SYDVKM. The CDR3 sequence is 17 residues long. V shed 5 bases, J shed 5 bases, and the junction held 11 bases outside the gene matches. The CDR3 DNA reads TGTGCCAGCAGTCCAGGGACTAGCGGAAACCCCAACAATGAGCAGTTCTTC. This gives the protein CASSPGTSGNPNNEQFF. Looking up the rest from reference TRBV28 and TRBJ2-1 gives the full variable domain: DVKVTQSSRYLVKRTGEKVFLECVQDMDHENMFWYRQDPGLGLRLIYFSYDVKMKEKGDIPEGYSVSREKKERFSLILESASTNQTSMYLCASSPGTSGNPNNEQFFGPGTRLTVL.